Described below is a single T cell receptor (beta chain) sequence and its context. The V gene's germline CDR1 is LNHDA and CDR2 SQIVND (reference sequence). Trimming cost V 6 bases and J 0 bases, with 15 bases left between them. The CDR3 runs 15 residues. The source of the sample is a study of CD8 T cells in Susac syndrome. The authors carried out high-throughput sequencing of TCR beta. They applied it to CD8+ and CD4+ T cells obtained from blood. Healthy donors acted as controls, with matching for age and sex. While CD8+ and CD4+ T cells were isolated negatively, TEMRA cells were enriched by FACS. Reverse transcription of about 0.45 to 1 ug RNA was performed with random hexamers. An immunoSEQ multiplex PCR generated amplified TCR beta CDR3 products spanning 54 Vbeta and 13 Jbeta. MiXCR, run by TCRdb on the immunoSEQ multiplex PCR reads, gives a single entry per CDR3 protein. Of roughly 110,000 distinct CDR3 sequences listed, approximately 90% were seen once; the top ten hold roughly 0.12%.

The specimen was CD8+ T cells from PBMCs. This TCR was recovered from a human donor in good health. V is TRBV19 and J is TRBJ2-7; D gene ambiguous. CDR3 residues: CASRSVEKRSYEQYF. The CDR3 DNA is TGTGCCAGTAGAAGTGTGGAGAAACGCTCCTACGAGCAGTACTTC.